One sample yielded the 8 T cell receptor beta chains listed below, sequenced in a study of identical twins. TCRdb processed the 5' RACE reads anew with MiXCR; each CDR3 protein has one entry. The sample contains about 500,000 distinct CDR3 sequences, approximately 15% of which appear only once. The same data also contributed to another study, on yellow fever vaccine responses in identical twins.

Specimen: CD4+ T cells sorted from blood. The receptors derive from a woman aged 18-29 years in good health.

This chain uses TRBV15 with TRBJ2-3, with 7 bases aligning to TRBD1. The CDR3 has 17 amino acids. V lost 3 bases and J lost 0; bases outside the gene matches: 9. Germline lookup yields CDR1 LNHNV and CDR2 YYDKDF (reference sequence). The CDR3 DNA follows: TGTGCCACCAGCAGGGGGCGAGGGGGCGCTAGCACAGATACGCAGTATTTT. Its protein is CATSRGRGGASTDTQYF.

The rearrangement uses TRBV6-2 or TRBV6-3 and TRBJ2-1; D remains ambiguous. Trimming stripped 6 bases from V and 0 bases from J, with 15 bases between. The CDR3 length is 16 residues. Germline V gene sequence: CDR1 MNHEY, CDR2 SVGEGT. CDR3 bases: TGTGCCAGCAGCTCCTTTGACTCCAGCTCCTACAATGAGCAGTTCTTC. It encodes CASSSFDSSSYNEQFF.

This clonotype showed up many times. The V gene is TRBV5-1, the J gene TRBJ1-1; D remains ambiguous. The V end lost 0 bases, the J end lost 0 bases, and 9 bases lay between the germline ends. This CDR3 spans 15 amino acids. CDR1 is SGHRS, CDR2 YFSETQ, per germline. CDR3: CASSLGGNMNTEAFF. For the CDR3, the DNA is TGCGCCAGCAGCTTGGGGGGAAACATGAACACTGAAGCTTTCTTT.

The rearrangement uses TRBV19 and TRBJ2-2; D assignment may be TRBD1 or TRBD2 (6 bases each). CDR3 length: 14 residues. Germline values: CDR1 LNHDA, CDR2 SQIVND (reference sequence). V dropped 9 bases and J dropped 4 bases, with 15 bases sitting between them. In DNA form, the CDR3 reads TGTGCCAGCCGTGCACAGGGAGGCACCGGGGAGCTGTTTTTT. It encodes CASRAQGGTGELFF.

The chain combines TRBV29-1 with TRBJ2-3, with TRBD2 matching over 10 bases. This CDR3 contains 14 residues. The trim removed 4 bases at V and 1 base at J, leaving 2 bases unmatched. Germline V gene lookup returns CDR1 SQVTM and CDR2 ANQGSEA. The CDR3 region is CSVALAGGTDTQYF. CDR3 nucleotide sequence: TGCAGCGTTGCCCTAGCGGGGGGCACAGATACGCAGTATTTT.

The gene calls are TRBV2 and TRBJ1-4; D remains unclear. V was cut by 6 bases and J by 8 bases, with 10 bases left in between. The CDR3 covers 12 residues. Germline CDR1 reads SNHLY; CDR2 reads FYNNEI. CDR3 sequence reads: CASSPQREKLFF. The CDR3 coding sequence is TGTGCCAGCAGCCCCCAGCGGGAAAAACTGTTTTTT.

As to this clonotype: This may stem from a read error, because a much larger clone lies one nucleotide away. The chain has TRBV29-1 and TRBJ2-3; no clear D. V lost 0 bases, J lost 2 bases, and 9 bases lay in between. There are 14 residues in the CDR3. CDR1 and CDR2 (germline): SQVTM, ANQGSEA. As DNA, the CDR3 is TGCAGCGTTGAAGAGCGGACCAACACAGATACGCAGTATTTT. This translates into CSVEERTNTDTQYF.

V gene TRBV5-1 combines with J gene TRBJ2-5, with a tentative D call TRBD1 (6 bases). The ends were cut back, 2 bases at V and 1 base at J, with 15 bases in the middle. Per the germline V gene, CDR1 is SGHRS and CDR2 is YFSETQ. CDR3 length equals 16 residues. Here the CDR3 reads CASSFTGFSGQETQYF. The DNA for the CDR3 is TGCGCCAGCAGCTTTACAGGGTTCAGTGGCCAAGAGACCCAGTACTTC.